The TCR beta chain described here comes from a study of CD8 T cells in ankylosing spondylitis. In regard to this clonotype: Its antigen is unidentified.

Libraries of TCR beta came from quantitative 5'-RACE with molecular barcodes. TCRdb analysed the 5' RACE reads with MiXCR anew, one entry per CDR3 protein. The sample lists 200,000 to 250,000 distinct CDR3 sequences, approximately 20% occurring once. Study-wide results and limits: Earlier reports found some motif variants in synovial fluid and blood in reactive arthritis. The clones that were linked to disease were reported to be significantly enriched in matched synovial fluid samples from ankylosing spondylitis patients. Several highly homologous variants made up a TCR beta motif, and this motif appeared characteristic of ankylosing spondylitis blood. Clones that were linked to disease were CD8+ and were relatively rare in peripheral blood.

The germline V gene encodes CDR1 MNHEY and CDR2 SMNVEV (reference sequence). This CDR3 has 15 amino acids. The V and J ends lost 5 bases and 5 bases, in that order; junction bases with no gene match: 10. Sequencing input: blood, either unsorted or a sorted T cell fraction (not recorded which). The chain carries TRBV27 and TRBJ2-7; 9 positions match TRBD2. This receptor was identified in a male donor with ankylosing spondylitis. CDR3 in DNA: TGTGCCAGCAGTGATCGGACTAGCGACCCCCACGAGCAGTACTTC. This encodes CASSDRTSDPHEQYF.